These T cell receptor beta chains were read from a single sample in a study of PD-L1 blockade in urothelial cancer. TCRdb's copy holds only in-frame clones and misses some; the assay was immunoSEQ multiplex PCR. Here the sample spans some 89,000 clones, roughly 84% being singletons. The source material was PBMCs, sampled around atezolizumab (anti-PD-L1) treatment. Every receptor here comes from a man in his sixties with urothelial cancer. CDR3s include the opening cysteine and the closing phenylalanine or tryptophan. A D gene is named only where the DNA matches it firmly. The size entry is marked missing in some rows and otherwise reads once, few, many or a size class.

TRBJ1-5,NA,TRBV6-5,NA,TGTGCCAGCAGTTGGCGTCGGGAACAGCCCCAGCATTTT,CASSWRREQPQHF
TRBJ1-2,NA,TRBV5-1,once,TGCGCCAGCAGCTTGGTGTGGGGGGACAACTATGGCTACACCTTC,CASSLVWGDNYGYTF
TRBJ2-7,NA,TRBV11-3,NA,TGTGCCAGCAGCACGTTGATCAGCGAGCAGTACTTC,CASSTLISEQYF
TRBJ2-6,NA,TRBV6-1,NA,TGTGCCAGCACCCTGGGGCAGAGAAACGTCCTGACTTTC,CASTLGQRNVLTF
TRBJ2-1,NA,TRBV18,NA,TGTGCCAGCTCACCCATGGTCAGCTCCTACAATGAGCAGTTCTTC,CASSPMVSSYNEQFF
TRBJ2-3,NA,TRBV20-1,NA,TGCAGTGCCGACCGACTAGTTCCGTATTTT,CSADRLVPYF
TRBJ2-2,TRBD1,TRBV11-2,NA,TGTGCCAGCAACAAAGACAGGGGGTCGGGCGGGGAGCTGTTTTTT,CASNKDRGSGGELFF
TRBJ2-3,TRBD2,TRBV12-5,NA,TGTGCTAGTGGTCAAGGACTAGCGGGGGGGAGGGCAGATACGCAGTATTTT,CASGQGLAGGRADTQYF
TRBJ2-1,TRBD2,TRBV10-3,once,TGTGCCATCAGCGAGCTAGCGGGAGTATACAATGAGCAGTTCTTC,CAISELAGVYNEQFF
TRBJ2-5,NA,TRBV29-1,NA,TGCAGCGTTCAGCAATCCGGGACACAAGAGACCCAGTACTTC,CSVQQSGTQETQYF
TRBJ2-7,TRBD2,TRBV5-1,once,TGCGCCAGCAGCCCGGGCCGGGGAGCGGGGAGCTCCTACGAGCAGTACTTC,CASSPGRGAGSSYEQYF
TRBJ2-7,TRBD1,TRBV5-4,NA,TGTGCCAGCAGCAGCCGGGACAGGAGCTCCGAGCAGTACTTC,CASSSRDRSSEQYF
TRBJ1-5,NA,TRBV21-1,once,TGTGCCAGCAGCAAACGAAGTTATATTACAGGGCCTACCAATCAGCCCCAGCATTTT,CASSKRSYITGPTNQPQHF
TRBJ2-7,TRBD2,TRBV5-4,NA,TGTGCCAGCAGCTGGTCACTAGGGGAGGGCTACGAGCAGTACTTC,CASSWSLGEGYEQYF
TRBJ2-1,TRBD2,TRBV7-8,NA,TGTGCCAGCAGCCCAGCGGGAGGCTACAATGAGCAGTTCTTC,CASSPAGGYNEQFF
TRBJ2-1,NA,TRBV5-4,NA,TGTGCCAGCAGCTCGGACAGCTACAATGAGCAGTTCTTC,CASSSDSYNEQFF
TRBJ2-7,NA,TRBV19,few,TGTGCCAGTAGTATTCGGGGTACCTACGAGCAGTACTTC,CASSIRGTYEQYF
TRBJ2-1,NA,TRBV15,few,TGTGCCACCAGCACCGGGTCCCCGGGGAATGAGCAGTTCTTC,CATSTGSPGNEQFF
TRBJ2-3,NA,TRBV6-1,NA,TGTGCCAGCAGCCGACGGGGGTGGGACACAGATACGCAGTATTTT,CASSRRGWDTDTQYF
TRBJ1-5,NA,TRBV19,once,TGTGCCAGTAGTATTATGGGCACGGCAGAGCCCCAGCATTTT,CASSIMGTAEPQHF
TRBJ1-1,TRBD1,TRBV18,NA,TGTGCCAGCTCACCAGGGACAGGGCGGCAGGGGAACACTGAAGCTTTCTTT,CASSPGTGRQGNTEAFF
TRBJ1-4,NA,TRBV28,NA,TGTGCCAGCAGTCCGGAGGCAACTAATGAAAAACTGTTTTTT,CASSPEATNEKLFF
TRBJ2-2,NA,TRBV6-1,NA,TGTGCCACAAACGGCTTCCAGGGTGCCGGGGAGCTGTTTTTT,CATNGFQGAGELFF
TRBJ2-7,NA,TRBV9,NA,TGTGCCAGCAGCGTAGGAGATATGACCTACGAGCAGTACTTC,CASSVGDMTYEQYF
TRBJ2-7,TRBD1,TRBV27,NA,TGTGCCAGCAGTTTAAGGACAGGGAGGTACGAGCAGTACTTC,CASSLRTGRYEQYF
TRBJ2-3,TRBD2,TRBV28,NA,TGTGCCAGCAGCAAACTAGCGGGGGTGATAGATACGCAGTATTTT,CASSKLAGVIDTQYF
TRBJ1-5,NA,TRBV4-1,NA,TGCGCCAGCAGCACCCGACAGAGCAATCAGCCCCAGCATTTT,CASSTRQSNQPQHF
TRBJ2-7,TRBD1,TRBV28,NA,TGTGCCAGCAGTATCGGGACAGGCCCCTACGAGCAGTACTTC,CASSIGTGPYEQYF
TRBJ1-1,TRBD1,TRBV6-5,NA,TGTGCCAGCAGTTCCGACAGGGGGACTGAAGCTTTCTTT,CASSSDRGTEAFF
TRBJ2-7,NA,TRBV5-4,NA,TGTGCCAGCAGCTTGTGGCGGGCCTACGAGCAGTACTTC,CASSLWRAYEQYF
TRBJ1-1,NA,TRBV7-3,NA,TGTGCCAGCAGCGGATCCGGCGGGGGGCTTGGTGAAGCTTTCTTT,CASSGSGGGLGEAFF
TRBJ2-3,TRBD2,TRBV9,NA,TGTGCCAGCAGCGTAGCGAGGACTAGCGGGGGATCGGATACGCAGTATTTT,CASSVARTSGGSDTQYF
TRBJ2-3,TRBD2,TRBV7-3,NA,TGTGCCAGCAGCACCCCGACTAGCGGGAGGACAGATACGCAGTATTTT,CASSTPTSGRTDTQYF
TRBJ1-1,TRBD1,TRBV18,once,TGTGCCAGCTCATACTCCGGACAGGGCGACACTGAAGCTTTCTTT,CASSYSGQGDTEAFF
TRBJ1-2,TRBD1,TRBV6-6,once,TGTGCCAGCAGTCTAAAAAGACAGGGCGGTGGCTACACCTTC,CASSLKRQGGGYTF
TRBJ1-1,NA,TRBV10-2,NA,TGCGCCAGCAGTTGGGAGGGTGGGAACACTGAAGCTTTCTTT,CASSWEGGNTEAFF
TRBJ1-2,TRBD1,TRBV7-9,NA,TGTGCCACCGAAGGACAGGGGGCTGATGGCTACACCTTC,CATEGQGADGYTF
TRBJ2-7,TRBD2,TRBV28,NA,TGTGCCAGCAGCCCTGGGGTAGCGGGAGACTTAGAAATTTGGCACGAGCAGTACTTC,CASSPGVAGDLEIWHEQYF
TRBJ2-7,NA,TRBV11-3,NA,TGTGCCAGCAGCCGGAGGCAGGGGTCGGGCTCCTACGAGCAGTACTTC,CASSRRQGSGSYEQYF
TRBJ2-2,TRBD2,TRBV6-6,NA,TGTGCCAGCAGTTACCTACCTAGCGGGGCCGGGGAGCTGTTTTTT,CASSYLPSGAGELFF
TRBJ1-6,NA,TRBV25-1,few,TGTGCCAGCAGGGCGACAGTCGCAGGCTCACCCCTCCACTTT,CASRATVAGSPLHF
TRBJ2-1,NA,TRBV29-1,NA,TGCAGCGTGACAGTATACAATGAGCAGTTCTTC,CSVTVYNEQFF
TRBJ2-2,NA,TRBV5-6,NA,TGTGCCACCACGTGGGGGCGAACCGGGGAGCTGTTTTTT,CATTWGRTGELFF
TRBJ2-3,TRBD1,TRBV30,NA,TGTGCCTGGAGTGAGGGGGTAGGGGGCGATACGCAGTATTTT,CAWSEGVGGDTQYF
TRBJ1-5,TRBD1,TRBV2,NA,TGTGCCAGCAAAACGCCAGGGGGCGGGAATCAGCCCCAGCATTTT,CASKTPGGGNQPQHF
TRBJ2-2,NA,TRBV7-9,NA,TGTGCCAGCAGCTTAGTAACGGTCGGGGAGCTGTTTTTT,CASSLVTVGELFF